Included here is one TCR beta chain sequence, with context. A few counts support this clonotype. What antigen it recognizes has not been identified. No base qualities exist here, and no much larger clone lies one base off it. This entry comes from a study of response to subunit inactivated influenza vaccine (dated by TCRdb to 2016 to 2018). Regarding the study in general: Deep quantitative profiling of the T cell receptor repertoire was used in the study to follow responses to a trivalent subunit inactivated influenza vaccine.

Preparation of the library involved RT-PCR. Sequenced on an Illumina HiSeq 2500. Clones were called with MiXCR by TCRdb after fastp trimmed the public reads at Q25, and only in-frame beta chains were retained. CDR3 protein sequences are deduplicated, and each keeps its most common genes and DNA. The sample data list hundreds of thousands of distinct CDR3 sequences, and about 15% of these were observed just once. The ten top clones hold around 7.6% of the sample. Overall results and qualifications from the work: The authors suggested that each seasonal influenza vaccination may recruit only a limited number of new T cells.

CDR1 and CDR2, looked up from the germline V gene (reference sequence), are DFQATT and SNEGSKA. Between the V and J ends, shortened by 6 bases and 6 bases respectively, the junction contains 18 bases. From cysteine to phenylalanine, the CDR3 is 14 amino acids long. This entry keeps only the CDR3 DNA: 42 bases, framed from base 1. Recombination linked TRBV20-1 to TRBJ2-1; a tentative D match to TRBD2 spans 7 bases. Sequences were derived from PBMCs from blood, sampled approximately 15 days before vaccination. The clonotype originates from a man aged 50 to 60 who received an inactivated influenza vaccine. Donor details come from another sample of the same person, matched by shared clones. The nucleotides are TGCAGTGCCCCGGGGGAGGGGGGAGGCAATGAGCAGTTCTTC. It specifies CSAPGEGGGNEQFF.